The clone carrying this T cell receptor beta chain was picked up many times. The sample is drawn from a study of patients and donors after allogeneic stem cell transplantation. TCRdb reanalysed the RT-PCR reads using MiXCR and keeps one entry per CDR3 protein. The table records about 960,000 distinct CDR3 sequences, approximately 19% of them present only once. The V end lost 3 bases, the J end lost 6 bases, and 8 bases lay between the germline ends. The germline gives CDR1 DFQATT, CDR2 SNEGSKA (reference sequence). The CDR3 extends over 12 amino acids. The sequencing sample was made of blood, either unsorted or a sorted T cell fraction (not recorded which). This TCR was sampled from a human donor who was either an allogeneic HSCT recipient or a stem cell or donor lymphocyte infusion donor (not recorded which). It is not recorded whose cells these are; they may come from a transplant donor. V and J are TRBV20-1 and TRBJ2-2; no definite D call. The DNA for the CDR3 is TGCAGTGCTAGGGCTGGGCCCGGGGAGCTGTTTTTT. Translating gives CSARAGPGELFF.